These 7 T cell receptor beta chains were sequenced from one sample in a study of T cells in Graves' hyperthyroidism and ophthalmopathy. RNA transcripts provided the source from which TCR beta CDR3 regions were amplified. The HTBI primer set was used in a first-round RT-PCR of the TCR CDR3. MiXCR, applied by TCRdb to the multiplex PCR reads, yields one record per CDR3 protein. The table lists a few hundred thousand distinct CDR3 sequences, more than 15% of them singletons, with under 8% in the top ten. The sequenced sample consisted of blood. The receptors stem from a woman aged 25 to 39 with Graves' hyperthyroidism.

This clonotype was recorded a few times. The chain has TRBV4-1 and TRBJ1-2, with D possibly being TRBD1 (5 bases). Germline assignment: CDR1 MGHRA and CDR2 YSYEKL. The ends were cut back, 7 bases at V and 4 bases at J, with 16 bases in the middle. The CDR3 is made up of 14 amino acids. The DNA of the CDR3 is TGCGCCAGCAACCTACTGTTGGGGGGCTATGGCTACACCTTC. This sequence encodes CASNLLLGGYGYTF.

The table lists this clonotype with many counts. The chain links TRBV7-8 to TRBJ2-7, with D unresolved. The CDR3 has 16 amino acids. The germline V gene encodes CDR1 SGHVS and CDR2 FQNEAQ. V lost 0 bases and J 5 bases, leaving 17 bases between the germline ends. The CDR3 sequence: CASSLADRLMAHEQYF. The CDR3 DNA reads as TGTGCCAGCAGCTTAGCGGACCGACTCATGGCCCACGAGCAGTACTTC.

Note on this clonotype: This could be a read error, since a much larger clone is one nucleotide away. V and J are TRBV30 and TRBJ2-3; 9 positions match TRBD2. CDR3 length: 17 residues. Germline V gene lookup returns CDR1 GTSNPN and CDR2 SVGIG (reference sequence). The V segment lost 5 bases and the J segment 1 base; nucleotides outside the gene matches: 13. This chain's CDR3 is CAWARGPAGGGTDTQYF. CDR3 sequence (DNA): TGTGCCTGGGCGAGGGGACCAGCGGGAGGAGGCACAGATACGCAGTATTTT.

This clonotype was seen a handful of times. This chain links TRBV7-2 with TRBJ1-4; no firm D call. V lost 5 bases, J lost 8 bases, and 9 bases lay in between. This CDR3 comprises 12 residues. In germline, CDR1 is SGHTA, CDR2 FQGNSA. The CDR3 is CASSHSWEKLFF. DNA of the CDR3: TGTGCCAGCAGCCACTCATGGGAAAAACTGTTTTTT.

This clonotype was seen a handful of times. V usage is TRBV19 and J usage is TRBJ2-1; D unclear. CDR3 length: 15 residues. The germline V and J ends were trimmed by 4 bases and 2 bases, with 12 bases remaining between them. The germline V gene encodes CDR1 LNHDA and CDR2 SQIVND (reference sequence). CDR3: CASSTPNRPYNEQFF. DNA for the CDR3: TGTGCCAGTAGTACTCCTAATAGGCCCTACAATGAGCAGTTCTTC.

This clonotype was detected a few times. The rearrangement uses TRBV7-8 and TRBJ2-2; the D gene is possibly TRBD1 (6 bases). V was shortened by 2 bases and J by 1 base, with 11 bases between the two germline ends. Germline CDR1 is SGHVS and CDR2 is FQNEAQ. CDR3 length: 16 amino acids. The DNA of the CDR3 is TGTGCCAGCAGCTTAAGACGGACAGTGAACACCGGGGAGCTGTTTTTT. The encoded protein is CASSLRRTVNTGELFF.

This clonotype has only a few counts. CDR3 sequence (DNA): TGTGCCACCAGTGATCCCCATGCGGGACAGGGGAACATTCTCTCCTACGAGCAGTACTTC. Its protein is CATSDPHAGQGNILSYEQYF. The chain is built from TRBV24-1 and TRBJ2-7, with 10 bases that match TRBD1. CDR3 length: 20 amino acids. CDR1 and CDR2 from the germline V gene are KGHDR and SFDVKD. The trim removed 3 bases at V and 0 bases at J, leaving 16 bases unmatched.